This T cell receptor beta chain was retrieved from a study of T-cell reconstitution after alpha-beta-depleted transplantation in children. Preparation of the TCRbeta library used unique molecular identifiers. TCRdb called the PCR reads again in MiXCR, with one record for every CDR3 protein. The sample contains about a million distinct CDR3 sequences, about 29% of which appear only once. About this clonotype itself: What it recognizes is unknown.

This CDR3 spans 17 amino acids. CDR1 and CDR2 (germline): SGHKS, YYEKEE (reference sequence). V gave up 4 bases and J gave up 6 bases, with 24 bases separating them. Overall study results and limits: It was reported that alpha-beta T cells came from several hundred expanded graft clones (about two months after transplant). Where some patients showed high TCRbeta diversity at day 60, it came from recipient T cells and thymic progenitors that had survived. When one year had passed after transplant, most T-cell counts and diversity came from newly produced T cells.

V usage is TRBV5-5 and J usage is TRBJ2-3; weak D call: TRBD2 (7 bases). Sequences were derived from PBMCs, mostly from graft donor cells, sampled 360 days after TCRalphabeta/CD19-depleted stem cell transplant. The receptor was derived from a boy under three years old who had a stem cell transplant for SCID, so the T cells may come from the graft donor. For the CDR3, the DNA is TGTGCCAGCAGCGATCGGTCGGGTATAGGGGGAGGGGATACGCAGTATTTT. This gives the protein CASSDRSGIGGGDTQYF. Looking up the rest from reference TRBV5-5 and TRBJ2-3 gives the full variable domain: DAGVTQSPTHLIKTRGQQVTLRCSPISGHKSVSWYQQVLGQGPQFIFQYYEKEERGRGNFPDRFSARQFPNYSSELNVNALLLGDSALYLCASSDRSGIGGGDTQYFGPGTRLTVL.